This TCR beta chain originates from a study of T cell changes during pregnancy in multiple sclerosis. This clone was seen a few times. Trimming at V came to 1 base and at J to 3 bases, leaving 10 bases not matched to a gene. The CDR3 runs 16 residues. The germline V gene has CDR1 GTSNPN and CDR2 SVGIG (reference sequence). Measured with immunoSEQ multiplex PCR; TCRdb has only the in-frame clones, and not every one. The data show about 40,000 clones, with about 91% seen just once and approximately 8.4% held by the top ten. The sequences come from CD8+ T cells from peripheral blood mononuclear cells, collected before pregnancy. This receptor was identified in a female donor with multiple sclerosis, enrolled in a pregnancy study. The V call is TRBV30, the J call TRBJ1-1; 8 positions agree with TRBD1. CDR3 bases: TGTGCCTGGAGTGGACCCCTCGGACAGGGCGACACTGAAGCTTTCTTT. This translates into CAWSGPLGQGDTEAFF.